Presented here are 22 T cell receptor beta chains from one specimen sequenced in a study of blood T cell repertoires in COVID-19. Sequencing used immunoSEQ multiplex PCR; TCRdb keeps in-frame clones, though not all of them. Of roughly 190,000 clones in the sample, about four fifths were seen once. Sequencing was performed on peripheral blood. Source of these receptors: a woman aged 70-85 years with active or convalescent COVID-19.

This rearrangement joins TRBV2 to TRBJ2-7; TRBD2 matches at 9 bases. The germline V gene encodes CDR1 SNHLY and CDR2 FYNNEI. The CDR3 spans 15 residues. With 6 bases clipped from V and 4 bases from J, the junction kept 10 bases outside the gene matches. The CDR3 is CASRATSGWNYEQYF. Here the CDR3 DNA reads TGTGCCAGCAGAGCCACTAGCGGGTGGAATTACGAGCAGTACTTC.

This sequence joins TRBV2 and TRBJ2-3, with D possibly matching TRBD1 (6 bases). V was shortened by 7 bases and J by 2 bases, with 13 bases between the two germline ends. There are 14 residues in the CDR3. CDR1 SNHLY and CDR2 FYNNEI come from the germline V gene. CDR3 protein: CASNTGFSTDTQYF. The DNA of the CDR3 is TGTGCCAGCAATACAGGGTTCTCCACAGATACGCAGTATTTT.

This chain joins TRBV9 and TRBJ2-3; TRBD2 agrees at 7 bases. V was pared by 0 bases and J by 10 bases, with 8 bases of the junction left unmatched. This CDR3 contains 14 residues. CDR1 SGDLS and CDR2 YYNGEE come from the germline V gene. The CDR3 nucleotides read TGTGCCAGCAGCGTAGGGGATTCCCGGGGGGCGCAGTATTTT. It codes for CASSVGDSRGAQYF.

V gene TRBV15 combines with J gene TRBJ2-5; 8 positions match TRBD2. Germline values: CDR1 LNHNV, CDR2 YYDKDF (reference sequence). J gave up 4 bases and V 3 bases, and 4 bases lay outside the gene matches. This CDR3 contains 14 residues. This chain's CDR3 is CATSSGRAGETQYF. The CDR3, as DNA: TGTGCCACCAGCAGCGGGAGGGCCGGAGAGACCCAGTACTTC.

This chain uses TRBV20-1 with TRBJ1-2, with no clear D. Germline CDR1 is DFQATT and CDR2 is SNEGSKA (reference sequence). The CDR3 spans 16 residues. The V end lost 3 bases, the J end lost 0 bases, and 17 bases lay between the germline ends. The CDR3 DNA reads TGCAGTGCTAGTGGGCTCGGGAGGCAAGCTAACTATGGCTACACCTTC. It is translated as CSASGLGRQANYGYTF.

The genes are TRBV9 and TRBJ2-1; 16 bases fit TRBD2. Trimming at V came to 4 bases and at J to 8 bases, leaving 6 bases not matched to a gene. Germline V gene sequence: CDR1 SGDLS, CDR2 YYNGEE. This CDR3 is built from 16 residues. The CDR3 reads CASSLGLAGGVDEQFF. CDR3 DNA sequence: TGTGCCAGCAGCCTGGGACTAGCGGGAGGGGTCGATGAGCAGTTCTTC.

The V gene is TRBV10-3, the J gene TRBJ2-5; tentative D call: TRBD2 (5 bases). This CDR3 is 13 amino acids long. Between the trimmed V and J ends, which lost 0 bases and 5 bases, there was a span of 7 bases. Germline V gene sequence: CDR1 ENHRY, CDR2 SYGVKD. The CDR3 region has the DNA TGTGCCATCAGTGAGTCAGGCGGGGAGACCCAGTACTTC. Its translation is CAISESGGETQYF.

This clone showed up just once. This rearrangement joins TRBV5-5 to TRBJ2-3; 16 bases agree with TRBD2. The germline V gene has CDR1 SGHKS and CDR2 YYEKEE (reference sequence). V dropped 4 bases and J dropped 0; count of bases not matched to a gene: 5. The CDR3 extends over 18 amino acids. DNA for the CDR3: TGTGCCAGCAGCCAGGGACTAGCGGGAGGGCCGAGCACAGATACGCAGTATTTT. The encoded protein is CASSQGLAGGPSTDTQYF.

The gene calls are TRBV28 and TRBJ1-5; D uncertain. The CDR3 runs 13 residues. Between the trimmed V and J ends, which lost 6 bases and 8 bases, there was a span of 14 bases. From germline, CDR1 is MDHEN and CDR2 SYDVKM. CDR3 sequence (DNA): TGTGCCAGCAGGATTTTGGGAGGTGAGCCCCAGCATTTT. Amino acids: CASRILGGEPQHF.

This chain uses TRBV18 with TRBJ2-1; 8 bases align to TRBD1. Germline V gives CDR1 KGHSH, CDR2 LQKENI. After removal of 0 bases from V and 5 bases from J, the junction contained 6 bases not matched to a gene. The CDR3 loop spans 16 amino acids. The chain's CDR3 is CASSPPWTGRNNEQFF. CDR3 DNA sequence: TGTGCCAGCTCACCACCGTGGACAGGGAGGAACAATGAGCAGTTCTTC.

This chain uses TRBV6-5 with TRBJ2-5; 7 bases map to TRBD1. Germline V gene data show CDR1 as MNHEY and CDR2 as SVGAGI. CDR3 length: 14 amino acids. The V segment lost 7 bases and the J segment 2 bases; nucleotides outside the gene matches: 7. The chain's CDR3 is CASTLGQTQETQYF. Here the CDR3 DNA reads TGTGCCAGCACCCTGGGACAGACTCAAGAGACCCAGTACTTC.

J is TRBJ1-6 and V is TRBV7-3; 7 bases are shared with TRBD1. CDR1 SGHTA and CDR2 FQGTGA come from the germline V gene. The CDR3 sequence is 14 residues long. V lost 3 bases, J lost 7 bases, and 3 bases stayed unmatched. The CDR3 here is CASSLAGGNSPLHF. The CDR3 DNA is TGTGCCAGCAGCTTGGCAGGGGGGAATTCACCCCTCCACTTT.

There are a few counts of this clone. V is TRBV18 and J is TRBJ2-7; D is ambiguous. CDR3 length equals 14 residues. Deletions cut 2 bases from V and 3 bases from J, with 11 bases between. Per the germline V gene, CDR1 is KGHSH and CDR2 is LQKENI. DNA for the CDR3: TGTGCCAGCTCACCAGGGCGAAGAGACTACGAGCAGTACTTC. It translates to CASSPGRRDYEQYF. Supplemented by reference TRBV18 and TRBJ2-7, the full variable domain reads NAGVMQNPRHLVRRRGQEARLRCSPMKGHSHVYWYRQLPEEGLKFMVYLQKENIIDESGMPKERFSAEFPKEGPSILRIQQVVRGDSAAYFCASSPGRRDYEQYFGPGTRLTVT.

The chain uses TRBV27 and TRBJ2-5, with D possibly matching TRBD2 (7 bases). This CDR3 has 15 residues. V was cut by 5 bases and J by 4 bases, with 17 bases left in between. The germline gives CDR1 MNHEY, CDR2 SMNVEV (reference sequence). In DNA form, the CDR3 reads TGTGCCAGCAGTGATACGGGGGGCTGGGGAGAGACCCAGTACTTC. This sequence encodes CASSDTGGWGETQYF.

The gene calls are TRBV30 and TRBJ1-6; D gene unclear. The germline V gene has CDR1 GTSNPN and CDR2 SVGIG (reference sequence). Trimming shortened V by 1 base and J by 0 bases, and 10 bases separated the two germline ends. The CDR3 spans 16 residues. Here the CDR3 reads CAWSDKFSSYNSPLHF. CDR3 sequence (DNA): TGTGCCTGGAGTGATAAGTTCAGCTCCTATAATTCACCCCTCCACTTT.

Concerning this clone: At the DNA level, this CDR3 is encoded by other sequences in the same sample as well. The chain joins TRBV7-3 to TRBJ2-1, with 12 nucleotides matching TRBD2. The ends lost 5 bases at V and 4 bases at J; junction bases unmatched: 3. Germline CDR1 and CDR2: SGHTA and FQGTGA. This CDR3 has 15 amino acids. CDR3 bases: TGTGCCAGCAGCCTTCTAGCGGGAGGGTACAATGAGCAGTTCTTC. Translation gives CASSLLAGGYNEQFF. Full variable domain (missing parts from reference TRBV7-3 and TRBJ2-1): GAGVSQTPSNKVTEKGKYVELRCDPISGHTALYWYRQSLGQGPEFLIYFQGTGAADDSGLPNDRFFAVRPEGSVSTLKIQRTERGDSAVYLCASSLLAGGYNEQFFGPGTRLTVL.

The chain combines TRBV9 with TRBJ1-1, with D possibly being TRBD1 (5 bases). This CDR3 comprises 14 residues. V was clipped by 2 bases and J by 1 base, with 9 bases between them. The germline gives CDR1 SGDLS, CDR2 YYNGEE. The DNA for the CDR3 is TGTGCCAGCAGCGTCCGCGGGACGAACACTGAAGCTTTCTTT. Translation: CASSVRGTNTEAFF.

V and J are TRBV5-4 and TRBJ1-1; D is ambiguous. The CDR3 length is 15 residues. V was pared by 4 bases and J by 3 bases, with 16 bases between. Per the germline V gene, CDR1 is SGHNT and CDR2 is YYREEE (reference sequence). Written as DNA, the CDR3 is TGTGCCAGCAGCCCATTTCGGGGTGGGGACACTGAAGCTTTCTTT. It is translated as CASSPFRGGDTEAFF.

This chain's CDR3 is CASSPGTSGRAGELFF. CDR3 bases: TGTGCCAGCAGCCCGGGGACTAGCGGGAGAGCCGGGGAGCTGTTTTTT. The chain combines TRBV5-6 with TRBJ2-2; 14 bases align to TRBD2. Germline trimming cut 4 bases from V and 6 bases from J; bases unmatched to any gene: 5. The CDR3 is 16 residues long. Germline V gene sequence: CDR1 SGHDT, CDR2 YYEEEE.

The chain is built from TRBV13 and TRBJ2-2; 8 bases align to TRBD1. In germline, CDR1 is PRHDT, CDR2 FYEKMQ (reference sequence). Germline trimming cut 5 bases from V and 5 bases from J; bases unmatched to any gene: 4. This CDR3 spans 14 amino acids. CDR3 sequence reads: CASSRTGRTGELFF. CDR3 DNA sequence: TGTGCCAGCAGCCGGACAGGGAGAACCGGGGAGCTGTTTTTT.

This sequence joins TRBV11-1 and TRBJ2-3; D perhaps matches TRBD2 (6 bases). Trimming removed 5 bases at V and 9 bases at J, with 18 bases between. Germline CDR1 SGHAT, CDR2 FQDESV (reference sequence). This CDR3 has 14 residues. The chain's CDR3 is CASSPGTTRGTQYF. The CDR3 DNA follows: TGTGCCAGCAGCCCAGGGACCACACGGGGGACGCAGTATTTT.

V and J are TRBV5-1 and TRBJ2-3; 10 bases fit TRBD2. Trimming took 0 bases from V and 4 from J; bases not matched to a gene: 8. This CDR3 has 17 amino acids. The V gene's germline CDR1 is SGHRS and CDR2 YFSETQ. CDR3 DNA sequence: TGCGCCAGCAGCTTGGCCCCAGCGGGAGGGAATCCAGATACGCAGTATTTT. Translation gives CASSLAPAGGNPDTQYF.